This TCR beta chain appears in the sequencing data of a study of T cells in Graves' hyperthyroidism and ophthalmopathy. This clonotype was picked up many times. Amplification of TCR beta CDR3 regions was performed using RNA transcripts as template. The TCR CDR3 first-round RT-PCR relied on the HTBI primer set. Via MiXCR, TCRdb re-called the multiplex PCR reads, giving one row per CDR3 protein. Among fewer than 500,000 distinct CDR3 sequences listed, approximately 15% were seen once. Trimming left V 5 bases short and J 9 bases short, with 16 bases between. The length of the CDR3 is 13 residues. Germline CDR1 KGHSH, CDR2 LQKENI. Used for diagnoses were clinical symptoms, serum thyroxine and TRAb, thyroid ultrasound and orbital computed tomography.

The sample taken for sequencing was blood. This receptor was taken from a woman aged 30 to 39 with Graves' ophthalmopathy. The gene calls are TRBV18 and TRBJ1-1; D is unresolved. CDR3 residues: CASSGNEVLKAFF. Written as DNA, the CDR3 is TGTGCCAGCTCAGGGAACGAGGTTTTAAAAGCTTTCTTT.